The next 22 T cell receptor beta chains were all read from a single sample in a study of blood T cells in healthy people across ages. Combining a sample-barcoded 5' primer with a J-beta primer mix, a second PCR ran for roughly 6 to 12 cycles. MiXCR, applied by TCRdb to the 5' RACE reads, yields one record per CDR3 protein. The sample consists of approximately 730,000 distinct CDR3 sequences, roughly 50% of them appearing once. The sample consisted of blood. The receptor source for this set is a man at least 80 years old in good health.

The chain is built from TRBV5-1 and TRBJ2-3, with D perhaps matching TRBD2 (5 bases). Germline assignment: CDR1 SGHRS and CDR2 YFSETQ. V lost 2 bases to trimming and J lost 5 bases, with 12 bases between them. The CDR3 runs 14 residues. CDR3 residues: CASSLSSGGDTQYF. CDR3 sequence (DNA): TGCGCCAGCAGCTTATCCAGCGGTGGAGATACGCAGTATTTT. Full variable domain (rest looked up from reference TRBV5-1 and TRBJ2-3): KAGVTQTPRYLIKTRGQQVTLSCSPISGHRSVSWYQQTPGQGLQFLFEYFSETQRNKGNFPGRFSGRQFSNSRSEMNVSTLELGDSALYLCASSLSSGGDTQYFGPGTRLTVL.

This sequence joins TRBV21-1 and TRBJ2-7; TRBD1, as called in the table, went unchecked against the DNA. TRBV21-1 is shown as a pseudogene. The CDR3 runs to 15 residues. CDR3 bases: TGTGCCCCCTGGAGCGGGGAGAGGGGGGATTACGAGCAGTACTTC. This codes for CAPWSGERGDYEQYF.

The rearrangement uses TRBV27 and TRBJ2-3, with unresolved D. Between the trimmed V and J ends, which lost 7 bases and 14 bases, there was a span of 28 bases. The CDR3 runs to 15 residues. Germline V CDR1 and CDR2: MNHEY, SMNVEV (reference sequence). The DNA of the CDR3 is TGTGCCAGCACCCCGACCCCGGCAGAGCGCAGATACGCGTATTTT. Amino acid sequence: CASTPTPAERRYAYF.

V usage is TRBV7-2 and J usage is TRBJ2-7; TRBD1 might be the D (6 bases). CDR1 SGHTA and CDR2 FQGNSA come from the germline V gene. Trimming removed 8 bases from V and 2 bases from J, with 10 bases in between. The CDR3 loop spans 12 amino acids. CDR3 residues: CASLDSPYEQYF. The CDR3 bases are TGTGCCAGCTTGGACAGCCCCTACGAGCAGTACTTC.

The chain uses TRBV29-1 and TRBJ1-1; D not certain. Germline CDR1 reads SQVTM; CDR2 reads ANQGSEA. The V and J ends lost 5 bases and 1 base respectively, with 14 bases between them. This CDR3 has 14 residues. This CDR3 reads CSVSRRFSNTEAFF. CDR3 in DNA: TGCAGCGTTTCACGGCGCTTTTCGAACACTGAAGCTTTCTTT.

This clonotype was recorded a few times. The chain employs TRBV28 and TRBJ2-7; D remains unclear. Germline V gene sequence: CDR1 MDHEN, CDR2 SYDVKM. Trimming shortened V by 5 bases and J by 0 bases, and 20 bases separated the two germline ends. The CDR3 covers 17 residues. CDR3 protein: CASSPTPRATSSYEQYF. In nucleotides, the CDR3 is TGTGCCAGCAGTCCAACGCCTAGGGCTACAAGCTCCTACGAGCAGTACTTC.

This clonotype appeared once. The chain carries TRBV2 and TRBJ1-5; 7 nucleotides line up with TRBD1. V dropped 6 bases and J dropped 6; count of bases not matched to a gene: 5. The CDR3 is made up of 13 amino acids. Germline assignment: CDR1 SNHLY and CDR2 FYNNEI. CDR3: CASRDRYLQPQHF. In DNA, the CDR3 is TGTGCCAGCAGGGACAGGTACCTTCAGCCCCAGCATTTT.

In its sample, this clonotype was seen a few times. One end of the junction does not line up with germline, which may come from a read error. The chain links TRBV27 to TRBJ1-1, with D unclear. This CDR3 is built from 13 residues. CDR1 is MNHEY and CDR2 is SMNVEV in the germline V gene (reference sequence). CDR3 nucleotides: TGTGCCAGCAGTTTACAGGCGAACACGGAAGCTTTCTTT. Translation: CASSLQANTEAFF.

The CDR3 sequence is CASSYSPAGGGNEQFF. The CDR3, as DNA: TGTGCCAGCAGTTACTCACCAGCGGGAGGTGGGAATGAGCAGTTCTTC. The chain recombines TRBV6-2 or TRBV6-3 with TRBJ2-1, with 9 bases identical to TRBD2. Germline assignment: CDR1 MNHEY and CDR2 SVGEGT. V trimming: 0 bases; J trimming: 7 bases; junction bases outside the gene matches: 7. CDR3 length equals 16 residues.

The chain carries TRBV20-1 and TRBJ1-2; a possible D gene is TRBD1 (5 bases). The V end was cut by 0 bases, the J end by 2 bases, with 10 bases between. The CDR3 totals 14 residues. From germline, CDR1 is DFQATT and CDR2 SNEGSKA (reference sequence). CDR3 loop: CSAREGEANYGYTF. The CDR3 DNA reads as TGCAGTGCTAGAGAGGGGGAAGCCAACTATGGCTACACCTTC.

This clonotype was detected a few times. V is TRBV7-2 and J is TRBJ2-3; D possibly corresponds to TRBD2 (6 bases). The V and J ends lost 3 bases and 14 bases respectively, with 21 bases between them. The CDR3 has 14 amino acids. Germline-derived CDR1 and CDR2 are SGHTA and FQGNSA. CDR3 nucleotides: TGTGCCAGCAGCTTGGACGCGGGGCACAGATACGCGTATTTT. It specifies CASSLDAGHRYAYF.

The chain is built from TRBV2 and TRBJ2-7; D unclear. The CDR3 is 14 residues long. Germline V gene lookup returns CDR1 SNHLY and CDR2 FYNNEI. Between the trimmed V and J ends, which lost 4 bases and 6 bases, there was a span of 16 bases. In DNA, the CDR3 is TGTGCCAGCAGTGTACAACCCCGAGTAGCCGAGCAGTACTTC. It is translated as CASSVQPRVAEQYF.

The table lists this clonotype with a few counts. The chain links TRBV20-1 to TRBJ1-6; 8 bases line up with TRBD1. Germline values: CDR1 DFQATT, CDR2 SNEGSKA (reference sequence). The CDR3 spans 14 residues. Trimming cost V 0 bases and J 10 bases; bases outside gene matches: 5. The CDR3 sequence is CSARETGGRSPLHF. The CDR3 DNA follows: TGCAGTGCTAGAGAAACAGGGGGTCGATCACCCCTCCACTTT.

The chain couples TRBV2 to TRBJ2-7, with 9 bases fitting TRBD1. The germline V gene encodes CDR1 SNHLY and CDR2 FYNNEI. V was clipped by 4 bases and J by 5 bases; unmatched bases: 9. The CDR3 is 15 residues long. The CDR3 DNA follows: TGTGCCAGCAGTGGCCGGACAGGGGCTCTCAACGAGCAGTACTTC. It is translated as CASSGRTGALNEQYF.

The V call is TRBV9, the J call TRBJ2-6; 8 bases are a match to TRBD2. The CDR3 sequence is 19 residues long. The ends lost 6 bases at V and 2 bases at J; junction bases unmatched: 16. Germline V lookup: CDR1 SGDLS, CDR2 YYNGEE. The DNA of the CDR3 is TGTGCCAGCACCCAAGGGGGGGCTAGCGGGCTGACTGGGGCCAACGTCCTGACTTTC. This codes for CASTQGGASGLTGANVLTF.

V usage is TRBV29-1 and J usage is TRBJ2-4; D unclear. TRBJ2-5 explains the end of the DNA better; the J call may be wrong. The CDR3 runs to 11 residues. Germline loops: CDR1 SQVTM, CDR2 ANQGSEA. The CDR3 region is CSVELPETQYF. The CDR3 DNA is TGCAGCGTTGAACTCCCGGAGACCCAGTACTTC.

There are a few counts of this clonotype. The rearrangement links TRBV29-1 to TRBJ1-4; 8 bases are a match to TRBD1. Germline CDR1 is SQVTM and CDR2 is ANQGSEA. V shed 6 bases and J 6 bases; nucleotides not matched to a gene: 6. This CDR3 comprises 13 residues. The chain's CDR3 is CSVIQGGDEKLFF. CDR3 DNA: TGCAGCGTGATACAGGGGGGAGATGAAAAACTGTTTTTT.

In this sample, this clonotype turned up a few times. J is TRBJ2-1 and V is TRBV7-9; 9 nucleotides match TRBD2. V was pared by 2 bases and J by 6 bases, with 5 bases of the junction left unmatched. Germline loops: CDR1 SEHNR, CDR2 FQNEAQ (reference sequence). CDR3 length: 15 residues. The CDR3 loop reads CASSLRTSDGNEQFF. DNA of the CDR3: TGTGCCAGCAGCTTACGGACTAGCGATGGCAATGAGCAGTTCTTC.

The V and J genes are TRBV7-2 and TRBJ2-7; 9 positions agree with TRBD2. The CDR3 sequence is 17 residues long. Germline V gives CDR1 SGHTA, CDR2 FQGNSA. V was pared by 2 bases and J by 0 bases, with 8 bases of the junction left unmatched. The CDR3 sequence is CASSLRGGRGGSYEQYF. The CDR3 DNA reads TGTGCCAGCAGCTTAAGGGGCGGGAGGGGCGGCTCCTACGAGCAGTACTTC.

The genes are TRBV19 and TRBJ2-6; tentatively, D is TRBD1 or TRBD2 (5 bases each). This CDR3 contains 16 residues. The V end lost 5 bases, the J end lost 4 bases, and 15 bases lay between the germline ends. CDR1 and CDR2 from the germline V gene are LNHDA and SQIVND (reference sequence). CDR3: CASSDSTRGGANVLTF. The DNA for the CDR3 is TGTGCCAGTAGTGACAGCACCCGGGGCGGGGCCAACGTCCTGACTTTC.

The V gene is TRBV6-5, the J gene TRBJ1-6; D is undetermined. The CDR3 extends over 9 amino acids. Germline CDR1 and CDR2: MNHEY and SVGAGI. Trimming pared 8 bases from V and 11 bases from J, leaving 4 bases between. CDR3 sequence: CASGAPLHF. For the CDR3, the DNA is TGTGCCAGCGGAGCACCCCTCCACTTT.

The CDR3 is CASSVGQYYGYTF. In nucleotides, the CDR3 is TGTGCCAGCAGCGTCGGACAGTACTATGGCTACACCTTC. This chain connects TRBV9 to TRBJ1-2; maybe TRBD1 (6 bases). V lost 2 bases to trimming and J lost 3 bases, with 8 bases between them. The germline CDR1 and CDR2 sequences are SGDLS and YYNGEE. There are 13 residues in the CDR3.